Listed here are 22 T cell receptor beta chains from one sample, sequenced in a study of cytomegalovirus exposure and HLA in healthy donors. With 60 Vbeta and 13 Jbeta primers, the PCR was carried out. Here immunoSEQ multiplex PCR was the method, and the copy in TCRdb shows in-frame clones only, minus some. This table holds about 76,000 clones, about 78% found once. Sequencing input: PBMCs. The receptors originated from a woman in her 40s in good health and CMV-seropositive.

This chain connects TRBV6-5 to TRBJ1-4, with a possible D match to TRBD1 (5 bases). This CDR3 has 15 amino acids. The germline V and J ends were trimmed by 0 bases and 6 bases, with 11 bases remaining between them. Germline V gives CDR1 MNHEY, CDR2 SVGAGI. The CDR3 DNA reads TGTGCCAGCAGTTACTCGGGGCCTTCGGATGAAAAACTGTTTTTT. As protein: CASSYSGPSDEKLFF.

J is TRBJ2-7 and V is TRBV18; 9 positions agree with TRBD1. V was pared by 5 bases and J by 4 bases, with 6 bases of the junction left unmatched. Germline V gives CDR1 KGHSH, CDR2 LQKENI. The CDR3 runs to 14 residues. The CDR3 protein is CASSEDRGRYEQYF. The CDR3 DNA follows: TGTGCCAGCTCAGAGGACAGGGGTCGGTACGAGCAGTACTTC. The full variable domain, in which reference TRBV18 and TRBJ2-7 provide the parts outside the CDR3, is NAGVMQNPRHLVRRRGQEARLRCSPMKGHSHVYWYRQLPEEGLKFMVYLQKENIIDESGMPKERFSAEFPKEGPSILRIQQVVRGDSAAYFCASSEDRGRYEQYFGPGTRLTVT.

This sequence joins TRBV5-6 and TRBJ2-3, with 7 bases identical to TRBD1. After removal of 4 bases from V and 6 bases from J, the junction contained 8 bases not matched to a gene. The CDR3 contains 14 residues. Germline lookup yields CDR1 SGHDT and CDR2 YYEEEE. CDR3: CASSEGQSMDTQYF. For the CDR3, the DNA is TGTGCCAGCAGCGAGGGACAGTCGATGGATACGCAGTATTTT.

The rearrangement links TRBV19 to TRBJ2-3; tentative D call: TRBD1 (5 bases). CDR1 is LNHDA, CDR2 SQIVND, per germline (reference sequence). V gave up 9 bases and J gave up 0 bases, with 16 bases separating them. The length of the CDR3 is 15 residues. CDR3 amino acids: CASAPQEPSTDTQYF. CDR3 sequence (DNA): TGTGCCAGCGCACCACAGGAGCCTAGCACAGATACGCAGTATTTT. The whole variable domain, filled in from reference TRBV19 and TRBJ2-3, reads DGGITQSPKYLFRKEGQNVTLSCEQNLNHDAMYWYRQDPGQGLRLIYYSQIVNDFQKGDIAEGYSVSREKKESFPLTVTSAQKNPTAFYLCASAPQEPSTDTQYFGPGTRLTVL.

The gene calls are TRBV29-1 and TRBJ1-1, with a tentative D call TRBD1 (5 bases). V lost 3 bases to trimming and J lost 5 bases, with 13 bases between them. This CDR3 has 13 amino acids. Germline CDR1 is SQVTM and CDR2 is ANQGSEA. DNA for the CDR3: TGCAGCGTTGACGGTCCAGGGCGGACTGAAGCTTTCTTT. Translated, it gives CSVDGPGRTEAFF.

The V call is TRBV9, the J call TRBJ1-1; D unclear. CDR3 size: 13 residues. Germline CDR1 and CDR2: SGDLS and YYNGEE. Trimming took off 0 bases at V and 8 bases at J, with 11 bases between the two ends. As DNA, the CDR3 is TGTGCCAGCAGCGTAGCTACGGGGTTCGAAGCTTTCTTT. Protein product: CASSVATGFEAFF.

DNA of the CDR3: TGTGCCAGCAGTACAGGAATGAACACTGAAGCTTTCTTT. It is translated as CASSTGMNTEAFF. The chain carries TRBV9 and TRBJ1-1; tentatively, D is TRBD1 (5 bases). Per the germline V gene, CDR1 is SGDLS and CDR2 is YYNGEE. There are 13 residues in the CDR3. V shed 5 bases and J shed 0 bases, with 8 bases lying between them.

In DNA form, the CDR3 reads TGTGCCACGGGACAGATATTCTATGGCTACACCTTC. Translated: CATGQIFYGYTF. The V call is TRBV19, the J call TRBJ1-2, with TRBD1 matching over 7 bases. Germline assignment: CDR1 LNHDA and CDR2 SQIVND (reference sequence). The CDR3 has 12 amino acids. The V gene end was trimmed by 10 bases and the J gene end by 4 bases; junction bases not matched to a gene: 6.

CDR3 residues: CASSQSLAGGPGTDTQYF. CDR3 nucleotide sequence: TGCGCCAGCAGTCAATCGTTGGCGGGGGGGCCTGGCACAGATACGCAGTATTTT. This rearrangement joins TRBV23-1 to TRBJ2-3; 9 nucleotides match TRBD2. TRBV23-1 is reported as an ORF; its role is uncertain. The CDR3 covers 18 residues. Unmatched junction bases numbered 8, after V lost 0 bases and J lost 1 base.

CDR3 nucleotide sequence: TGTGCCACCTATCCGGGACAGGGTACCTACGAGCAGTACTTC. Amino acids: CATYPGQGTYEQYF. J is TRBJ2-7 and V is TRBV27; 9 bases are shared with TRBD1. This CDR3 has 14 amino acids. The J segment lost 2 bases and the V segment lost 10 bases, leaving 9 bases of the junction unmatched. CDR1 MNHEY and CDR2 SMNVEV come from the germline V gene (reference sequence).

This chain links TRBV20-1 with TRBJ1-2; 8 bases agree with TRBD1. The length of the CDR3 is 11 residues. The trim removed 5 bases at V and 6 bases at J, leaving 2 bases unmatched. Germline V gene sequence: CDR1 DFQATT, CDR2 SNEGSKA (reference sequence). This CDR3 is CSAGTGHGYTF. The CDR3 DNA reads as TGCAGTGCTGGGACAGGTCATGGCTACACCTTC.

The chain carries TRBV5-5 and TRBJ2-5, with TRBD1 identical over 8 bases. Germline V gene lookup returns CDR1 SGHKS and CDR2 YYEKEE (reference sequence). Germline trimming cut 4 bases from V and 1 base from J; bases unmatched to any gene: 6. The CDR3 is 15 residues long. As DNA, the CDR3 is TGTGCCAGCAGCAAGACAGGGGACCTCCAAGAGACCCAGTACTTC. It translates to CASSKTGDLQETQYF.

This rearrangement joins TRBV4-3 to TRBJ1-4, with a possible D match to TRBD1 (6 bases). This CDR3 region has 17 residues. The ends were cut back, 0 bases at V and 5 bases at J, with 16 bases in the middle. Germline-derived CDR1 and CDR2 are LGHNA and YSLEER. The CDR3 is CASSQDVFRGGNEKLFF. The CDR3 nucleotides are TGCGCCAGCAGCCAAGATGTATTCCGAGGGGGAAATGAAAAACTGTTTTTT.

This clone is medium-sized in the sample. The rearrangement joins TRBV28 to TRBJ2-6; D perhaps matches TRBD2 (6 bases). The CDR3 consists of 17 residues. Germline CDR1 reads MDHEN; CDR2 reads SYDVKM. V lost 6 bases and J 2 bases, leaving 17 bases between the germline ends. The CDR3 DNA sequence: TGTGCCAGCAGGACACTAGCTGACACCCCTGGGGCCAACGTCCTGACTTTC. Translated, it gives CASRTLADTPGANVLTF.

This clone was seen only a few times. The V call is TRBV5-1, the J call TRBJ1-5; D gene uncertain. With 0 bases removed from V and 7 bases from J, the gap between germline ends came to 8 bases. The germline CDR1 and CDR2 sequences are SGHRS and YFSETQ. The CDR3 has 13 amino acids. CDR3: CASSLGPPQPQHF. CDR3 in DNA: TGCGCCAGCAGCTTGGGGCCCCCCCAGCCCCAGCATTTT.

This clone was found a few times. The chain joins TRBV6-1 to TRBJ2-7; a weak D match, TRBD1 (5 bases). Germline CDR1 and CDR2: MNHNS and SASEGT. V dropped 4 bases and J dropped 0 bases, with 13 bases sitting between them. This CDR3 has 15 amino acids. This CDR3 reads CASSGGGAVSYEQYF. CDR3 nucleotide sequence: TGTGCCAGCAGTGGGGGTGGGGCAGTCTCCTACGAGCAGTACTTC.

This sequence joins TRBV7-3 and TRBJ2-3; 16 bases agree with TRBD2. The CDR3 consists of 17 residues. With V trimmed by 5 bases and J by 4 bases, 6 bases remained unmatched. Looked up from germline, CDR1 is SGHTA and CDR2 is FQGTGA. CDR3 protein: CASSRGLAGGLADTQYF. The CDR3 region has the DNA TGTGCCAGCAGCCGGGGACTAGCGGGGGGGCTTGCAGATACGCAGTATTTT. Supplemented by reference TRBV7-3 and TRBJ2-3, the full variable domain reads GAGVSQTPSNKVTEKGKYVELRCDPISGHTALYWYRQSLGQGPEFLIYFQGTGAADDSGLPNDRFFAVRPEGSVSTLKIQRTERGDSAVYLCASSRGLAGGLADTQYFGPGTRLTVL.

V is TRBV4-3 and J is TRBJ2-3, with D unresolved. V was pared by 1 base and J by 4 bases, with 12 bases between. The CDR3 consists of 15 residues. From germline, CDR1 is LGHNA and CDR2 YSLEER. DNA for the CDR3: TGCGCCAGCAGCCAAGGGGCCTCTGGCCCAGATACGCAGTATTTT. Protein product: CASSQGASGPDTQYF.

The chain uses TRBV6-1 and TRBJ1-6; 7 positions agree with TRBD1. Trimming removed 7 bases from V and 11 bases from J; junction bases left unmatched: 11. The CDR3 consists of 14 residues. Germline V CDR1 and CDR2: MNHNS, SASEGT. Here the CDR3 reads CASMERGHGTPLHF. As DNA, the CDR3 is TGTGCCAGCATGGAGAGGGGGCATGGTACACCCCTCCACTTT.

This chain connects TRBV19 to TRBJ2-1; the match to TRBD2 covers 12 bases. The germline V gene encodes CDR1 LNHDA and CDR2 SQIVND (reference sequence). Trimming at V came to 1 base and at J to 10 bases, leaving 8 bases not matched to a gene. There are 16 residues in the CDR3. In DNA, the CDR3 is TGTGCCAGTAGTATAGGGAGGACTAGCGGGGTGGGAGAGCAGTTCTTC. Translated: CASSIGRTSGVGEQFF.

V and J are TRBV10-3 and TRBJ2-5; 9 bases are a match to TRBD2. Trimming took 2 bases from V and 7 from J; bases not matched to a gene: 5. The CDR3 is 14 residues long. The germline V gene encodes CDR1 ENHRY and CDR2 SYGVKD. DNA of the CDR3: TGTGCCATCAGTGAGGCGGGGGGGGCGGGGACCCAGTACTTC. Protein product: CAISEAGGAGTQYF.

A word on this clone: Other DNA sequences in the same sample also yield this CDR3. The rearrangement links TRBV18 to TRBJ1-2; the D gene is possibly TRBD1 (5 bases). Between the trimmed V and J ends, which lost 3 bases and 8 bases, there was a span of 13 bases. The CDR3 length is 13 residues. The germline V gene encodes CDR1 KGHSH and CDR2 LQKENI. The CDR3 spells CASSPGQENGYTF. CDR3 nucleotide sequence: TGTGCCAGCTCACCGGGGCAGGAAAACGGCTACACCTTC. Together with reference TRBV18 and TRBJ1-2, the CDR3 gives the full variable domain: NAGVMQNPRHLVRRRGQEARLRCSPMKGHSHVYWYRQLPEEGLKFMVYLQKENIIDESGMPKERFSAEFPKEGPSILRIQQVVRGDSAAYFCASSPGQENGYTFGSGTRLTVV.